A selection of T cell receptor beta chains follows, all from one sample in a study of OX40 agonist ivuxolimab in advanced cancers. The assay was immunoSEQ multiplex PCR, and TCRdb's table has in-frame clones only and misses some. The sample holds tens of thousands of clones; roughly four fifths are singletons and the top ten take roughly 2.2%. The material sequenced was CD4+ or CD8+ T cells sorted from blood, taken in a trial of the OX40 agonist ivuxolimab. The source of these receptors is an adult with an advanced solid tumor such as melanoma, head and neck, liver or kidney cancer. CDR3s include the opening cysteine and the closing phenylalanine or tryptophan. The order of the fields is D gene, V gene, J gene, clone size, CDR3 protein, CDR3 DNA. The D gene is left open where the match is weak. A row's size may be missing; if present it is once, few, many or a size class.

TRBD2	TRBV15	TRBJ2-7	-	CATSRGLAESYEQYF	TGTGCCACCAGCAGGGGACTAGCGGAGTCCTACGAGCAGTACTTC
TRBD2	TRBV18	TRBJ2-1	-	CASSPAGVDNEQFF	TGTGCCAGCTCACCAGCGGGGGTAGACAATGAGCAGTTCTTC
-	TRBV5-8	TRBJ1-5	-	CASSLEGGGNQPQHF	TGTGCCAGCAGCTTGGAGGGGGGTGGCAATCAGCCCCAGCATTTT
TRBD1	TRBV5-1	TRBJ1-1	-	CASSSLTGKLLF	TGCGCCAGCAGCTCCCTGACAGGGAAACTTTTATTT
TRBD2	TRBV9	TRBJ2-5	-	CASSRAGGLQETQYF	TGTGCCAGCAGCAGGGCGGGGGGGCTCCAAGAGACCCAGTACTTC
-	TRBV28	TRBJ2-7	-	CASTRPGSSYEQYF	TGTGCCAGCACCCGCCCCGGAAGCTCCTACGAGCAGTACTTC
TRBD2	TRBV11-2	TRBJ2-5	-	CASSLVSGGAGETQYF	TGTGCCAGCAGCTTAGTTAGCGGGGGGGCCGGAGAGACCCAGTACTTC
-	TRBV15	TRBJ1-1	few	CATSRENTEAFF	TGTGCCACCAGCAGAGAGAACACTGAAGCTTTCTTT
-	TRBV6-6	TRBJ2-1	once	CASSIDRIRDNEQFF	TGTGCCAGCAGTATAGACAGGATCAGGGACAATGAGCAGTTCTTC
TRBD1	TRBV6-5	TRBJ2-1	-	CASRTTGTAYNEQFF	TGTGCCAGCAGGACTACCGGGACAGCCTACAATGAGCAGTTCTTC
-	TRBV4-2	TRBJ2-3	-	CASSPGSSGTDTQYF	TGTGCCAGCAGCCCCGGGAGCAGCGGGACAGATACGCAGTATTTT
-	TRBV6-6	TRBJ1-2	once	CASSYGGYYGYTF	TGTGCCAGCAGTTACGGGGGATACTATGGCTACACCTTC
-	TRBV10-1	TRBJ2-7	-	CASSPGTRAREQYF	TGCGCCAGCAGTCCGGGGACACGGGCGAGAGAGCAGTACTTC
-	TRBV19	TRBJ1-2	-	CASSRGATGYTF	TGTGCCAGTAGTAGGGGTGCCACTGGCTACACCTTC
-	TRBV2	TRBJ1-2	-	CASSELGNYGYTF	TGTGCCAGCAGTGAGTTGGGGAACTATGGCTACACCTTC
-	TRBV5-1	TRBJ2-7	-	CASSLAVGRDYEQYF	TGCGCCAGCAGCTTGGCGGTCGGCAGAGACTACGAGCAGTACTTC
-	TRBV18	TRBJ2-3	-	CASSPPGPDTQYF	TGTGCCAGCTCACCACCAGGGCCAGATACGCAGTATTTT
-	TRBV6-5	TRBJ1-1	-	CASSFRRTEAFF	TGTGCCAGCAGTTTCCGGAGGACTGAAGCTTTCTTT
-	TRBV7-7	TRBJ2-3	-	CASSPQGYTDTQYF	TGTGCTAGCAGTCCGCAGGGGTACACAGATACGCAGTATTTT
-	TRBV6-1	TRBJ2-7	-	CASNWKGSYEQYF	TGTGCCAGCAACTGGAAGGGTTCCTACGAGCAGTACTTC
-	TRBV6-5	TRBJ1-6	-	CASSLFPSYNSPLHF	TGTGCCAGCAGTTTGTTTCCCTCCTATAATTCACCCCTCCACTTT
TRBD1	TRBV18	TRBJ1-2	-	CASSPAQRKTGGRGYGYTF	TGTGCCAGCTCACCCGCGCAACGGAAAACAGGGGGAAGAGGCTATGGCTACACCTTC